This T cell receptor beta chain comes out of a study of beta chain features in type 1 diabetes. Since all of the isolated RNA was reverse transcribed, expressed TCRB transcripts were what got sequenced. Measured with immunoSEQ multiplex PCR; TCRdb has only the in-frame clones, and not every one. The table records 200,000 to 300,000 clones, 68% of them present only once. Germline CDR1 is MGHDK and CDR2 is SYGVNS. The CDR3 has 13 residues. The V and J ends lost 3 bases and 8 bases respectively, with 11 bases between them. The gene calls are TRBV25-1 and TRBJ2-4, with a possible D match to TRBD1 (5 bases). Sample: naive CD4+ T cells from blood. The sequence came from a man in his thirties or forties in good health. The CDR3 DNA reads as TGTGCCAGCAGTGACCAGGGTACCTACATTCAGTACTTC. Its protein product is CASSDQGTYIQYF.